These T cell receptor beta chains were read from a single sample in a study of control samples from healthy donors and cancer patients. Assay: immunoSEQ multiplex PCR; the TCRdb copy retains only in-frame clones and omits some. Here the sample spans about 89,000 clones, around 86% being singletons. Sequenced material: blood. The receptors were gathered from a man aged 25-40 years in good health. The CDR3 runs from the conserved cysteine through the conserved F or W. D genes are given only for firm matches. Only some rows state a clone size, as once, few, many or a class for expanded clones.

V: TRBV9
J: TRBJ2-5
size: once
D: -
length: 15
CDR3: CASSVAQQGAETQYF
DNA: TGTGCCAGCAGCGTAGCCCAACAGGGTGCGGAGACCCAGTACTTC

V: TRBV7-9
J: TRBJ2-3
size: -
D: TRBD1
length: 18
CDR3: CASSSTDPGQGSTDTQYF
DNA: TGTGCCAGCAGCTCAACAGACCCGGGACAGGGTTCCACAGATACGCAGTATTTT

V: TRBV4-2
J: TRBJ2-1
size: -
D: TRBD1
length: 18
CDR3: CASSQPSGQVRYYNEQFF
DNA: TGTGCCAGCAGCCAACCCAGCGGACAGGTTCGTTACTACAATGAGCAGTTCTTC

V: TRBV19
J: TRBJ1-1
size: -
D: TRBD1
length: 13
CDR3: CASSRQGGTEAFF
DNA: TGTGCCAGTAGTCGGCAGGGGGGGACTGAAGCTTTCTTT

V: TRBV29-1
J: TRBJ2-6
size: -
D: TRBD1
length: 14
CDR3: CSVLDRAGANVLTF
DNA: TGCAGCGTCCTGGACAGGGCCGGGGCCAACGTCCTGACTTTC

V: TRBV6-6
J: TRBJ1-2
size: -
D: TRBD1
length: 13
CDR3: CASSRQGGGGYTF
DNA: TGTGCCAGCAGTCGACAGGGCGGAGGGGGCTACACCTTC

V: TRBV10-1
J: TRBJ2-3
size: -
D: -
length: 15
CDR3: CASSDSGRATDTQYF
DNA: TGCGCCAGCAGTGACAGCGGCCGGGCCACAGATACGCAGTATTTT

V: TRBV30
J: TRBJ1-1
size: -
D: -
length: 12
CDR3: CAWSVRSSGAFF
DNA: TGTGCCTGGAGTGTACGGTCAAGTGGGGCTTTCTTT

V: TRBV4-1
J: TRBJ1-5
size: -
D: -
length: 16
CDR3: CASSQDSPGRGQPQHF
DNA: TGCGCCAGCAGCCAAGATAGTCCGGGGAGGGGGCAGCCCCAGCATTTT

V: TRBV6-1
J: TRBJ2-1
size: -
D: TRBD2
length: 16
CDR3: CASSEAPAPGGHEQFF
DNA: TGTGCCAGCAGTGAAGCTCCGGCGCCGGGAGGGCATGAGCAGTTCTTC

V: TRBV5-5
J: TRBJ1-2
size: -
D: -
length: 13
CDR3: CASSLGTGSGYTF
DNA: TGTGCCAGCAGCTTGGGAACAGGGAGCGGCTACACCTTC

V: TRBV5-1
J: TRBJ2-3
size: -
D: -
length: 15
CDR3: CASSLTGASTDTQYF
DNA: TGCGCCAGCAGCTTGACGGGGGCTAGCACAGATACGCAGTATTTT

V: TRBV24-1
J: TRBJ1-5
size: -
D: TRBD1
length: 15
CDR3: CATSEGQGFNQPQHF
DNA: TGTGCCACCAGTGAGGGACAGGGGTTCAATCAGCCCCAGCATTTT

V: TRBV19
J: TRBJ1-6
size: -
D: -
length: 14
CDR3: CATSENSYNSPLHF
DNA: TGTGCCACCTCGGAAAACTCCTATAATTCACCCCTCCACTTT

V: TRBV6-6
J: TRBJ2-5
size: -
D: TRBD2
length: 16
CDR3: CASSPRDSGGVETQYF
DNA: TGTGCCAGCAGTCCTCGGGATAGCGGGGGGGTAGAGACCCAGTACTTC

V: TRBV27
J: TRBJ2-2
size: -
D: -
length: 15
CDR3: CASSFRTLNTGELFF
DNA: TGTGCCAGCAGTTTTAGGACTCTAAACACCGGGGAGCTGTTTTTT

V: TRBV30
J: TRBJ1-6
size: -
D: -
length: 13
CDR3: CAWTLRGGSPLHF
DNA: TGTGCCTGGACCCTTAGGGGGGGCTCACCCCTCCACTTT

V: TRBV27
J: TRBJ1-2
size: few
D: -
length: 13
CDR3: CASSLEGGGGYTF
DNA: TGTGCCAGCAGTTTGGAGGGAGGGGGGGGCTACACCTTC

V: TRBV30
J: TRBJ2-4
size: -
D: TRBD1
length: 17
CDR3: CAWSAGQSMGAKNIQYF
DNA: TGTGCCTGGAGTGCGGGACAGTCGATGGGGGCCAAAAACATTCAGTACTTC

V: TRBV11-2
J: TRBJ2-5
size: few
D: -
length: 14
CDR3: CASSLVRGRGTQYF
DNA: TGTGCCAGCAGCCTAGTGCGGGGCCGAGGGACCCAGTACTTC

V: TRBV11-2
J: TRBJ2-2
size: -
D: TRBD1
length: 18
CDR3: CASSPTKDRGANTGELFF
DNA: TGTGCCAGCAGCCCGACCAAAGACAGGGGGGCGAACACCGGGGAGCTGTTTTTT

V: TRBV6-5
J: TRBJ2-4
size: few
D: -
length: 15
CDR3: CASSYSRGIGAIQYF
DNA: TGTGCCAGCAGTTACTCACGGGGGATTGGAGCCATTCAGTACTTC

V: TRBV18
J: TRBJ2-5
size: -
D: TRBD1
length: 14
CDR3: CASSPTGQGETQYF
DNA: TGTGCCAGCTCACCGACGGGACAGGGAGAGACCCAGTACTTC

V: TRBV2
J: TRBJ1-2
size: few
D: TRBD1
length: 14
CDR3: CASSVDRGPYGYTF
DNA: TGTGCCAGCAGCGTTGACAGGGGCCCCTATGGCTACACCTTC

V: TRBV3-1/TRBV3-2
J: TRBJ2-1
size: -
D: TRBD1
length: 16
CDR3: CASSLRTGQGNNEQFF
DNA: TGTGCCAGCAGCCTTCGAACGGGACAGGGAAACAATGAGCAGTTCTTC

V: TRBV7-6
J: TRBJ2-1
size: -
D: -
length: 15
CDR3: CASSLTPLALNEQFF
DNA: TGTGCCAGCAGCTTAACTCCACTAGCCCTCAATGAGCAGTTCTTC